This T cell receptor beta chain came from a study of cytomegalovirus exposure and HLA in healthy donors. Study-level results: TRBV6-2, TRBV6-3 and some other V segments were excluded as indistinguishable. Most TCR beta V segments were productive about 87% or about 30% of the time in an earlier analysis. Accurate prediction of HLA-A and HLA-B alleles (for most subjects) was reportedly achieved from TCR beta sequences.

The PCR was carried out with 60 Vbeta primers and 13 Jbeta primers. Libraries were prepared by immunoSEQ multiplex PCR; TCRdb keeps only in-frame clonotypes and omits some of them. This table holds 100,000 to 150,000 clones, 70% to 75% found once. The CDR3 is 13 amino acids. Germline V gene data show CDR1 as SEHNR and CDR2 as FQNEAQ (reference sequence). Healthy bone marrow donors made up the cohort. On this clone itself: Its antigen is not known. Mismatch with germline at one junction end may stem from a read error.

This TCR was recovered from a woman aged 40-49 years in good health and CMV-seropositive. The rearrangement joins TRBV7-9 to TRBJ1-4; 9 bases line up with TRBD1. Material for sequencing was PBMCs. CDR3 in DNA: TGTGCCAGCAGCTTAGTTGGGGACAGGGTTCCCATTTTT. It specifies CASSLVGDRVPIF.